Here is one T cell receptor (beta chain) with its context. These data come from a study of blood T cell repertoires in COVID-19. Original processing methods: Estimation of nucleated cell counts relied on the amplification of reference gene primers. Here immunoSEQ multiplex PCR was the method, and the copy in TCRdb shows in-frame clones only, minus some. V, J and clone size are taken as reported in that table, and D and trimming were inferred from the DNA itself. In the table there are some 44,000 clones, about 90% of which are singletons. The germline V gene has CDR1 SGHRS and CDR2 YFSETQ. There are 14 residues in the CDR3. The germline V and J ends were trimmed by 4 bases and 1 base, with 11 bases remaining between them.

This receptor was obtained from a human donor in a cohort sampled during active COVID-19. This rearrangement joins TRBV5-1 to TRBJ1-1, with D possibly being TRBD1 (6 bases). The sequencing sample was made of peripheral blood. As DNA, the CDR3 is TGCGCCAGCAGCACACAGGGAGAGAACACTGAAGCTTTCTTT. Protein product: CASSTQGENTEAFF. The variable domain in full, completed from reference TRBV5-1 and TRBJ1-1, reads KAGVTQTPRYLIKTRGQQVTLSCSPISGHRSVSWYQQTPGQGLQFLFEYFSETQRNKGNFPGRFSGRQFSNSRSEMNVSTLELGDSALYLCASSTQGENTEAFFGQGTRLTVV.